This T cell receptor beta chain was documented in a study of regulatory T cells in long-lasting Graves disease. Regarding time point: newly diagnosed GD, antithyroid drugs for less than 3 months. The authors made the TCR library using RNA they extracted from PBMCs. CDR3 regions were amplified by Arm-PCR using iRepertoire HTBI primers to build TCR beta libraries. TCRdb re-called the multiplex PCR reads through MiXCR, storing one row per CDR3 protein. In the table there are roughly 400,000 distinct CDR3 sequences, about a sixth of which are singletons. V was shortened by 7 bases and J by 6 bases, with 11 bases between the two germline ends. This CDR3 is 11 amino acids long. Germline-derived CDR1 and CDR2 are DFQATT and SNEGSKA (reference sequence). This clonotype came up many times. This same sample was also taken into another study, of T cells in Graves' hyperthyroidism and ophthalmopathy. From that paper: Separating ophthalmopathy from stable hyperthyroidism was achieved by a 13 V-J model.

The sequence derives from a woman between 18 and 29 years old with Graves disease. The gene calls are TRBV20-1 and TRBJ2-3; unclear D gene. The sequences come from peripheral blood mononuclear cells (PBMCs), collected at new diagnosis, from a patient treated with antithyroid drugs. The chain's CDR3 is CSGHFADTQYF. The CDR3 bases are TGCAGTGGTCATTTTGCCGATACGCAGTATTTT.